What follows are 18 T cell receptor beta chains derived from one specimen sequenced in a study of technical replicates of blood from several donors. TCRdb's table, derived via immunoSEQ multiplex PCR, lists solely in-frame clones and lacks some. The data contain fewer than 100,000 clones, approximately 97% of them seen just once; the ten biggest clones take up around 0.3%. The sequencing input was T cells isolated from PBMCs. These receptors were collected from a human donor in good health.

The gene calls are TRBV13 and TRBJ2-1; 8 nucleotides align to TRBD2. After removal of 0 bases from V and 7 bases from J, the junction contained 2 bases not matched to a gene. Germline loops: CDR1 PRHDT, CDR2 FYEKMQ (reference sequence). This CDR3 is built from 14 residues. In nucleotides, the CDR3 is TGTGCCAGCAGCTTAGGACGGGGGGGTAATGAGCAGTTCTTC. Translation: CASSLGRGGNEQFF.

J is TRBJ1-1 and V is TRBV7-2; D is perhaps TRBD1 (6 bases). The CDR3 totals 15 residues. Germline CDR1 and CDR2: SGHTA and FQGNSA. The V end lost 3 bases, the J end lost 5 bases, and 16 bases lay between the germline ends. The CDR3 is CASSFGQGIWTEAFF. DNA for the CDR3: TGTGCCAGCAGCTTCGGTCAGGGGATTTGGACTGAAGCTTTCTTT.

The V call is TRBV19, the J call TRBJ1-5, with TRBD1 identical over 8 bases. The V gene's germline CDR1 is LNHDA and CDR2 SQIVND (reference sequence). The CDR3 is 13 amino acids. The ends lost 7 bases at V and 8 bases at J; junction bases unmatched: 7. Here the CDR3 reads CASNDRGDKPQHF. The CDR3 DNA is TGTGCCAGTAACGACAGGGGAGATAAGCCCCAGCATTTT.

This chain joins TRBV7-2 and TRBJ2-1; 8 bases agree with TRBD2. The V gene end was trimmed by 4 bases and the J gene end by 0 bases; junction bases not matched to a gene: 11. Germline V CDR1 and CDR2: SGHTA, FQGNSA. This CDR3 region has 18 residues. The CDR3, as DNA: TGTGCCAGCAGCTCCCCCCAACTAGCGGAGAGCTCCTACAATGAGCAGTTCTTC. Residues: CASSSPQLAESSYNEQFF.

This clone was counted between two and nine times. V usage is TRBV29-1 and J usage is TRBJ1-1; D gene unclear. The germline gives CDR1 SQVTM, CDR2 ANQGSEA. There are 12 residues in the CDR3. Trimming shortened V by 6 bases and J by 6 bases, and 14 bases separated the two germline ends. CDR3 in amino acids: CSVGLGRPEAFF. CDR3 in DNA: TGCAGCGTCGGGTTAGGGAGGCCTGAAGCTTTCTTT.

The chain links TRBV28 to TRBJ2-1; the match to TRBD2 covers 12 bases. The CDR3 contains 16 residues. Germline CDR1 MDHEN, CDR2 SYDVKM. With 2 bases clipped from V and 9 bases from J, the junction kept 8 bases outside the gene matches. The CDR3 DNA reads as TGTGCCAGCAGTTTACTAGCGGGAGGGCCTAAGGGTGAGCAGTTCTTC. This codes for CASSLLAGGPKGEQFF.

This CDR3 is CASSLLLQETQYF. The CDR3 nucleotides read TGTGCCAGCAGCCTCCTCCTTCAAGAGACCCAGTACTTC. The genes are TRBV4-2 and TRBJ2-5; D ambiguous. V lost 4 bases to trimming and J lost 2 bases, with 8 bases between them. The CDR3 totals 13 residues. CDR1 and CDR2 from the germline V gene are LGHNA and YNFKEQ.

This clone came up once. The chain couples TRBV7-3 to TRBJ2-5, with 7 bases lining up with TRBD1. The germline V gene encodes CDR1 SGHTA and CDR2 FQGTGA. Trimming removed 4 bases from V and 4 bases from J; junction bases left unmatched: 6. This CDR3 is built from 14 residues. The CDR3 coding sequence is TGTGCCAGCAGCTCCACAGGGGCAGGAGAGACCCAGTACTTC. It yields the protein CASSSTGAGETQYF.

The chain uses TRBV21-1 and TRBJ2-7; no DNA check was done on the table's D call, TRBD1. TRBV21-1 is reported as a pseudogene. CDR3 length: 15 amino acids. CDR3 amino acids: CASSKGTRSSYEQYF. Here the CDR3 DNA reads TGTGCCAGCAGCAAAGGTACCAGGTCTTCCTACGAGCAGTACTTC.

The V gene is TRBV4-1, the J gene TRBJ2-7; D is possibly TRBD2 (5 bases). The CDR3 sequence is 14 residues long. The germline V gene has CDR1 MGHRA and CDR2 YSYEKL. V lost 3 bases and J lost 7, with 16 bases in between. The CDR3 is CASSQLWTREEQYF. CDR3 sequence (DNA): TGCGCCAGCAGCCAGCTCTGGACTCGAGAAGAGCAGTACTTC.

This chain joins TRBV15 and TRBJ1-2; no reliable D call. Trimming left V 3 bases short and J 4 bases short, with 9 bases between. There are 13 residues in the CDR3. Germline assignment: CDR1 LNHNV and CDR2 YYDKDF (reference sequence). DNA of the CDR3: TGTGCCACCAGCAGTCAGGTCTTCTATGGCTACACCTTC. Translation: CATSSQVFYGYTF. The complete variable domain, with remaining parts taken from reference TRBV15 and TRBJ1-2, reads DAMVIQNPRYQVTQFGKPVTLSCSQTLNHNVMYWYQQKSSQAPKLLFHYYDKDFNNEADTPDNFQSRRPNTSFCFLDIRSPGLGDTAMYLCATSSQVFYGYTFGSGTRLTVV.

The V call is TRBV14, the J call TRBJ1-1; TRBD1 is a possible D gene (6 bases). Germline CDR1 is SGHDN and CDR2 is FVKESK. This CDR3 spans 14 amino acids. V lost 7 bases and J lost 10, with 22 bases in between. CDR3 sequence (DNA): TGTGCCAGCATTGGGGGTGACAGGTTCGGTCGAGCTTTCTTT. Amino acid sequence: CASIGGDRFGRAFF.

The chain recombines TRBV7-9 with TRBJ2-1; 12 bases map to TRBD2. CDR1 and CDR2 from the germline V gene are SEHNR and FQNEAQ (reference sequence). This CDR3 region has 17 residues. Trimming removed 3 bases from V and 0 bases from J; junction bases left unmatched: 3. The CDR3 DNA follows: TGTGCCAGCAGCTTCGGACTAGCGGGACTCTCCTACAATGAGCAGTTCTTC. Translating gives CASSFGLAGLSYNEQFF.

The V and J genes are TRBV11-2 and TRBJ1-5; 11 nucleotides agree with TRBD1. CDR3 length: 14 residues. With V trimmed by 6 bases and J by 4 bases, 2 bases remained unmatched. Germline V gene data show CDR1 as SGHAT and CDR2 as FQNNGV. CDR3 in DNA: TGTGCCAGCAGGGGGACAGGGGGGAATCAGCCCCAGCATTTT. Protein sequence: CASRGTGGNQPQHF.

This chain joins TRBV7-9 and TRBJ2-1, with D maybe TRBD2 (5 bases). V was trimmed by 0 bases and J by 6 bases, leaving 12 bases between them. CDR3 length equals 15 residues. The germline gives CDR1 SEHNR, CDR2 FQNEAQ (reference sequence). The CDR3, as DNA: TGTGCCAGCAGCTTAGCTAGGGAGAAAGGCAATGAGCAGTTCTTC. Protein product: CASSLAREKGNEQFF.

The table lists this clone with a count of one. The rearrangement links TRBV5-4 to TRBJ1-2, with 9 nucleotides matching TRBD1. The CDR3 length is 14 residues. Losses at the gene ends were 7 bases for V and 10 bases for J; bases not matched to a gene: 14. CDR1 is SGHNT, CDR2 YYREEE, per germline (reference sequence). This chain's CDR3 is CASQYRGRVLDYTF. The CDR3 DNA is TGTGCCAGCCAGTACAGGGGGCGAGTTTTAGACTACACCTTC.

CDR3 DNA: TGTGCCAGCAGCAAAGGGGCCTATGGCTACACCTTC. Protein sequence: CASSKGAYGYTF. This rearrangement joins TRBV11-2 to TRBJ1-2; TRBD1 might be the D (5 bases). There are 12 residues in the CDR3. Germline V gene data show CDR1 as SGHAT and CDR2 as FQNNGV. The V end was cut by 5 bases, the J end by 4 bases, with 8 bases between.

This clone was observed a few times. This chain links TRBV19 with TRBJ1-5, with unresolved D. V dropped 2 bases and J dropped 0 bases, with 11 bases sitting between them. CDR1 LNHDA and CDR2 SQIVND come from the germline V gene (reference sequence). The CDR3 contains 16 residues. The CDR3 here is CASSISTAYSNQPQHF. The CDR3 DNA is TGTGCCAGTAGTATATCCACAGCCTATAGCAATCAGCCCCAGCATTTT.